These 10 T cell receptor beta chains were sequenced from one sample in a study of cytomegalovirus exposure and HLA in healthy donors. 13 Jbeta primers and 60 Vbeta primers were used for the PCR. Assay: immunoSEQ multiplex PCR; the TCRdb copy retains only in-frame clones and omits some. Found here are around 100,000 clones, about 68% of them singletons; the top ten hold 4.2%. Sequencing was carried out using PBMCs. The receptors were gathered from a woman aged 40 to 55 in good health and CMV-seropositive.

This chain uses TRBV2 with TRBJ1-2; D unresolved. CDR1 is SNHLY, CDR2 FYNNEI, per germline. V was clipped by 11 bases and J by 8 bases, with 21 bases between them. The CDR3 loop spans 13 amino acids. DNA for the CDR3: TGTGCCGGAGAACGAAACAAGGATCGGGGCTACACCTTC. As protein: CAGERNKDRGYTF.

The chain carries TRBV18 and TRBJ2-7; TRBD1 matches 9 bases. The CDR3 loop spans 15 amino acids. CDR1 and CDR2 from the germline V gene are KGHSH and LQKENI. The V gene end was trimmed by 6 bases and the J gene end by 3 bases; junction bases not matched to a gene: 9. The CDR3 sequence is CASSTTGGRVYEQYF. The DNA for the CDR3 is TGTGCCAGCTCCACCACAGGGGGCAGGGTCTACGAGCAGTACTTC.

The V and J genes are TRBV6-5 and TRBJ2-7; no reliable D call. Trimming removed 2 bases at V and 4 bases at J, with 9 bases between. The V gene's germline CDR1 is MNHEY and CDR2 SVGAGI. This CDR3 is 13 amino acids long. This CDR3 is CASSYDLRYEQYF. The CDR3 nucleotides are TGTGCCAGCAGTTACGATCTCCGGTACGAGCAGTACTTC.

The chain has TRBV2 and TRBJ1-6; D not certain. V was clipped by 1 base and J by 5 bases, with 6 bases between them. The CDR3 loop spans 14 amino acids. Looked up from germline, CDR1 is SNHLY and CDR2 is FYNNEI. The CDR3 region has the DNA TGTGCCAGCAGTGAAGTCAGTGATAATTCACCCCTCCACTTT. Translation gives CASSEVSDNSPLHF.

CDR3 loop: CASSGVGQKNYGYTF. The CDR3 DNA is TGTGCCAGCAGTGGGGTTGGACAGAAAAACTATGGCTACACCTTC. The chain employs TRBV6-6 and TRBJ1-2, with D maybe TRBD1 (6 bases). V was pared by 5 bases and J by 2 bases, with 15 bases between. This CDR3 spans 15 amino acids. Germline loops: CDR1 MNHNY, CDR2 SVGAGI (reference sequence).

The chain joins TRBV11-2 to TRBJ2-7; D is perhaps TRBD2 (5 bases). Trimming pared 1 base from V and 0 bases from J, leaving 10 bases between. The CDR3 runs 15 residues. The germline V gene has CDR1 SGHAT and CDR2 FQNNGV. The CDR3 loop is CASSLGSGNSYEQYF. As DNA, the CDR3 is TGTGCCAGCAGCTTAGGCTCCGGGAACTCCTACGAGCAGTACTTC.

This rearrangement joins TRBV5-1 to TRBJ2-3; TRBD2 aligns across 10 bases. Germline lookup yields CDR1 SGHRS and CDR2 YFSETQ. V shed 7 bases, J shed 3 bases, and the junction held 11 bases outside the gene matches. There are 16 residues in the CDR3. CDR3 residues: CASAPGAGGPTDTQYF. The DNA of the CDR3 is TGCGCCAGCGCCCCGGGAGCGGGAGGGCCGACAGATACGCAGTATTTT.

The gene calls are TRBV2 and TRBJ1-1; no reliable D call. The CDR3 spans 11 residues. CDR1 SNHLY and CDR2 FYNNEI come from the germline V gene. V shed 7 bases and J shed 10 bases, with 13 bases lying between them. The CDR3 is CASKALIGAFF. The CDR3 bases are TGTGCCAGCAAAGCGCTTATAGGAGCTTTCTTT. Variable domain in full (rest from reference TRBV2 and TRBJ1-1): EPEVTQTPSHQVTQMGQEVILRCVPISNHLYFYWYRQILGQKVEFLVSFYNNEISEKSEIFDDQFSVERPDGSNFTLKIRSTKLEDSAMYFCASKALIGAFFGQGTRLTVV.

The chain employs TRBV29-1 and TRBJ1-2; 8 positions match TRBD1. The CDR3 runs to 11 residues. Trimming cost V 6 bases and J 6 bases; bases outside gene matches: 3. In germline, CDR1 is SQVTM, CDR2 ANQGSEA. DNA of the CDR3: TGCAGCGTCTACAGGGGGAATGGCTACACCTTC. Protein sequence: CSVYRGNGYTF. The variable domain in full, with the rest retrieved from reference TRBV29-1 and TRBJ1-2, is SAVISQKPSRDICQRGTSLTIQCQVDSQVTMMFWYRQQPGQSLTLIATANQGSEATYESGFVIDKFPISRPNLTFSTLTVSNMSPEDSSIYLCSVYRGNGYTFGSGTRLTVV.

The gene calls are TRBV7-9 and TRBJ1-5, with D possibly being TRBD1 (5 bases). The CDR3 loop spans 12 amino acids. Between the trimmed V and J ends, which lost 5 bases and 4 bases, there was a span of 6 bases. In germline, CDR1 is SEHNR, CDR2 FQNEAQ (reference sequence). This CDR3 reads CASSDRNQPQHF. The DNA for the CDR3 is TGTGCCAGCAGCGACAGAAATCAGCCCCAGCATTTT.